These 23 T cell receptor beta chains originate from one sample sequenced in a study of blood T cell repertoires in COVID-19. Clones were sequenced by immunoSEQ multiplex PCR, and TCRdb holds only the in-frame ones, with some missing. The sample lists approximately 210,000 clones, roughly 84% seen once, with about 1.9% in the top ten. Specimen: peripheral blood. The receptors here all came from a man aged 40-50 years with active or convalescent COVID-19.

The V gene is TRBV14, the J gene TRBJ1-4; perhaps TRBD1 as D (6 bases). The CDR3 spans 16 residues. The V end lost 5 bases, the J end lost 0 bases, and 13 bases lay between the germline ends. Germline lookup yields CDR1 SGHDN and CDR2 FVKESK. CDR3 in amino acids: CASSTRQAATNEKLFF. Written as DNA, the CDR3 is TGTGCCAGCAGCACCCGACAGGCAGCAACTAATGAAAAACTGTTTTTT.

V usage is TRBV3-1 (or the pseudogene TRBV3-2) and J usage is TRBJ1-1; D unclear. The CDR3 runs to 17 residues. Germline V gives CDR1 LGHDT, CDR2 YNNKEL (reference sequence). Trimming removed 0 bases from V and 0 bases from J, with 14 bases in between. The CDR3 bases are TGTGCCAGCAGCCAAGATCTACGTCTTTATATGAACACTGAAGCTTTCTTT. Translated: CASSQDLRLYMNTEAFF.

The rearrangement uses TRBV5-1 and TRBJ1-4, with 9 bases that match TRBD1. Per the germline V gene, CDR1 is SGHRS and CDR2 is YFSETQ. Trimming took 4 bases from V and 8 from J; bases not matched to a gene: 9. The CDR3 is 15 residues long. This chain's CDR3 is CASSETSGTGEKLFF. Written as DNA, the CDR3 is TGCGCCAGCAGCGAAACTTCCGGGACAGGGGAAAAACTGTTTTTT.

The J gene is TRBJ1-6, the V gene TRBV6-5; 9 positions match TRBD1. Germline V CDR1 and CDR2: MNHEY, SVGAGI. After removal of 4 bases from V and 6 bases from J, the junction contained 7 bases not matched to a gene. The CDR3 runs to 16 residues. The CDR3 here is CASSSWTGAGNSPLHF. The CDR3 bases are TGTGCCAGCAGTTCCTGGACAGGGGCAGGTAATTCACCCCTCCACTTT.

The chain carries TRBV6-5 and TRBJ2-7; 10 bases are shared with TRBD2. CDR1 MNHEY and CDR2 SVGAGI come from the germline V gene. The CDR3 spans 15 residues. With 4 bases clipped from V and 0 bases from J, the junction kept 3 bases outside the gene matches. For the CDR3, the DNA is TGTGCCAGCAGTTTACTAGCGGGGAGCTCCTACGAGCAGTACTTC. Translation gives CASSLLAGSSYEQYF.

The CDR3 loop reads CASSQEHWTEGVHEQYF. CDR3 DNA sequence: TGCGCCAGCAGCCAGGAGCATTGGACAGAGGGGGTCCACGAGCAGTACTTC. V is TRBV4-1 and J is TRBJ2-7, with D perhaps TRBD1 (6 bases). The CDR3 runs 17 residues. Trimming removed 3 bases at V and 5 bases at J, with 23 bases between. CDR1 and CDR2 (germline): MGHRA, YSYEKL.

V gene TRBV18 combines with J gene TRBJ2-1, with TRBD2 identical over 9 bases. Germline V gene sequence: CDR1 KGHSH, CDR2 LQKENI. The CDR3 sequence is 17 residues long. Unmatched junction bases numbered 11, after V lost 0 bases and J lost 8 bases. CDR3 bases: TGTGCCAGCTCACCACCGTCCCTAGCGGGATCCCGCGATGAGCAGTTCTTC. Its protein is CASSPPSLAGSRDEQFF.

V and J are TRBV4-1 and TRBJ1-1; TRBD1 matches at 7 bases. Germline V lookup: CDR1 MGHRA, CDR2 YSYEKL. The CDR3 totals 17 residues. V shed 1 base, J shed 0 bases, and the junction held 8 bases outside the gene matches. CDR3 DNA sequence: TGCGCCAGCAGCCAAGCCCAACCGGGACAGCTGAACACTGAAGCTTTCTTT. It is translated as CASSQAQPGQLNTEAFF.

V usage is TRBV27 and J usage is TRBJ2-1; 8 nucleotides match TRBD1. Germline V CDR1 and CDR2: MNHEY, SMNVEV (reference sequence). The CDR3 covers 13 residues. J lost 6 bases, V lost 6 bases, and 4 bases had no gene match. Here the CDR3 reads CASRDTGGNEQFF. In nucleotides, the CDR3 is TGTGCCAGCAGGGATACAGGGGGCAATGAGCAGTTCTTC.

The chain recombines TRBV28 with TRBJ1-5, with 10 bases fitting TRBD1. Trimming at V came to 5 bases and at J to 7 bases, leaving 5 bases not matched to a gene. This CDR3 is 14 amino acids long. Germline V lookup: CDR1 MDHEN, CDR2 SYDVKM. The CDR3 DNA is TGTGCCAGCAGTCGCGACAGGGGGCAACAGCCCCAGCATTTT. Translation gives CASSRDRGQQPQHF. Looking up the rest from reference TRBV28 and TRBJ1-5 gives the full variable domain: DVKVTQSSRYLVKRTGEKVFLECVQDMDHENMFWYRQDPGLGLRLIYFSYDVKMKEKGDIPEGYSVSREKKERFSLILESASTNQTSMYLCASSRDRGQQPQHFGDGTRLSIL.

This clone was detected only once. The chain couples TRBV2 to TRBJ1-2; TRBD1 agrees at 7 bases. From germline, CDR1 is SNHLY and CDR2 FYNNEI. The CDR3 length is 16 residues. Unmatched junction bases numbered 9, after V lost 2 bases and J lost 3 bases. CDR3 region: CASSETLLDRYYGYTF. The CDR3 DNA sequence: TGTGCCAGCAGTGAAACATTGTTGGACAGGTACTATGGCTACACCTTC.

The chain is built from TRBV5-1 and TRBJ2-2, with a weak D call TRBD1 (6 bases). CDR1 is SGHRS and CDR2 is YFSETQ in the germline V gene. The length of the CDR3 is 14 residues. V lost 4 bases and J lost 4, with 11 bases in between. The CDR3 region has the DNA TGCGCCAGCAGCCCTCGGACAGTCACCGGGGAGCTGTTTTTT. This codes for CASSPRTVTGELFF.

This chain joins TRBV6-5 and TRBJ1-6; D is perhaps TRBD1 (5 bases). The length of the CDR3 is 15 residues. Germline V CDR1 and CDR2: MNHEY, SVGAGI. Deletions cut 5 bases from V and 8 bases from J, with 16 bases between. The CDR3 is CASSIRAPTDSPLHF. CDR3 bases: TGTGCCAGCAGTATCAGGGCGCCTACGGATTCACCCCTCCACTTT.

The chain's CDR3 is CASSFGRAEDIQYF. In DNA, the CDR3 is TGCGCCAGCAGCTTCGGCAGGGCGGAAGACATTCAGTACTTC. This chain connects TRBV5-1 to TRBJ2-4, with a tentative D call TRBD1 (5 bases). CDR1 is SGHRS, CDR2 YFSETQ, per germline. V lost 2 bases and J lost 8, with 14 bases in between. This CDR3 region has 14 residues.

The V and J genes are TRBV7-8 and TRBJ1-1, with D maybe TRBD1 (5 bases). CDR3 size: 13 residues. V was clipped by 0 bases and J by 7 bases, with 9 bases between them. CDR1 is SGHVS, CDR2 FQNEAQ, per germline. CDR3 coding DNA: TGTGCCAGCAGCTTAGCGGGGCACCTTGAAGCTTTCTTT. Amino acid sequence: CASSLAGHLEAFF.

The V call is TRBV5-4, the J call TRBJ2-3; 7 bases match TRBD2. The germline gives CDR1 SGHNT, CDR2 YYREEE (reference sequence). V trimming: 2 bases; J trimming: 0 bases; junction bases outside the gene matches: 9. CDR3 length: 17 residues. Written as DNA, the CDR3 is TGTGCCAGCAGCTTTAAGTCGGGGGGAACTAGCACAGATACGCAGTATTTT. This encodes CASSFKSGGTSTDTQYF.

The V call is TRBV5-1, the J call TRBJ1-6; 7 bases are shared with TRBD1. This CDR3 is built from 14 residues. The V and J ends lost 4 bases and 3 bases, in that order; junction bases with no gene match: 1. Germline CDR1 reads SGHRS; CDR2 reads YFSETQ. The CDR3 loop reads CASSRDSYNSPLHF. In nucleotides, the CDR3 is TGCGCCAGCAGCCGGGACAGCTATAATTCACCCCTCCACTTT.

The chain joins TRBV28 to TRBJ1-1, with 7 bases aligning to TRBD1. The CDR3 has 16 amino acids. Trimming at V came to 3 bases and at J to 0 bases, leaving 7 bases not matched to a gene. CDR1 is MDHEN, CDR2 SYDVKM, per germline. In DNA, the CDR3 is TGTGCCAGCAGTTTTGGACAGGCCGCGGTGAACACTGAAGCTTTCTTT. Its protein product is CASSFGQAAVNTEAFF.

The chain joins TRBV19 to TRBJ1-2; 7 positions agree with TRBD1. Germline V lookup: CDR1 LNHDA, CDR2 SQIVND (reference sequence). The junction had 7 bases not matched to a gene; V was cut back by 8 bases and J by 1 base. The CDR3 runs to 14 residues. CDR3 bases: TGTGCCAGTGAAGGACAGGCGATTAACTATGGCTACACCTTC. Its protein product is CASEGQAINYGYTF.

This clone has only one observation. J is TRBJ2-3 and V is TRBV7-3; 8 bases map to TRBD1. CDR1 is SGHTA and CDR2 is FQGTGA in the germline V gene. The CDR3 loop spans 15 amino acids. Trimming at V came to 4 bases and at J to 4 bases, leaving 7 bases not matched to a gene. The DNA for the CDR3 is TGTGCCAGCAGCTCAACAGGGGGAAACGCAGATACGCAGTATTTT. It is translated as CASSSTGGNADTQYF.

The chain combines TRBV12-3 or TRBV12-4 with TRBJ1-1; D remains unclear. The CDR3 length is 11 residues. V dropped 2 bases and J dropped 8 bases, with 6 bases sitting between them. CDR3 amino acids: CASSLQSEAFF. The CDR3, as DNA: TGTGCCAGCAGTTTACAGTCAGAAGCTTTCTTT.

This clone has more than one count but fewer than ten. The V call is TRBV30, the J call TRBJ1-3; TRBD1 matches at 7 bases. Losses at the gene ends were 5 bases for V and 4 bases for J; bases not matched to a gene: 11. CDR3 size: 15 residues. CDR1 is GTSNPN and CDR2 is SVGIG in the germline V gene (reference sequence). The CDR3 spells CAWGLGTGVGNTIYF. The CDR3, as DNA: TGTGCCTGGGGACTCGGAACAGGGGTGGGAAACACCATATATTTT.

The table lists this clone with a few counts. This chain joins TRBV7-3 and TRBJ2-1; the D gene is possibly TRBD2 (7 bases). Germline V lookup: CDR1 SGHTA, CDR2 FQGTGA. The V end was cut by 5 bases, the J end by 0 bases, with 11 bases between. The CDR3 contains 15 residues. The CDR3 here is CASSARGGSYNEQFF. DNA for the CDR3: TGTGCCAGCAGCGCGAGGGGGGGCTCCTACAATGAGCAGTTCTTC.